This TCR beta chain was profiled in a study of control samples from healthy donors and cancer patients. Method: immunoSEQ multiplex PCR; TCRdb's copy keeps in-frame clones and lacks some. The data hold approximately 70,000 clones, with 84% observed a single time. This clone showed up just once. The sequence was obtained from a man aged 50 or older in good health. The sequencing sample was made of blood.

CDR3 bases: TGTGCCAGCAGCTTAGCGCTTCAATACAACTATGGCTACACCTTC. Protein product: CASSLALQYNYGYTF. The chain is built from TRBV7-9 and TRBJ1-2; D unclear. Germline V lookup: CDR1 SEHNR, CDR2 FQNEAQ (reference sequence). The CDR3 sequence is 15 residues long. Between the trimmed V and J ends, which lost 0 bases and 2 bases, there was a span of 10 bases.